The source of this T cell receptor beta chain is a study of T cells in Graves' hyperthyroidism and ophthalmopathy. Whole-study results and caveats: For ophthalmopathy, model prediction preceded onset by a median 6.5 months.

Patients with uncontrolled infections, other autoimmune diseases, pregnancy or lactation were excluded. Ahead of any ophthalmopathy symptoms, the blood sample was obtained at the first diagnosis of hyperthyroidism. The sample holds many counts of this clonotype. What it recognizes is unknown. The CDR3 contains 19 residues. J lost 0 bases, V lost 5 bases, and 13 bases had no gene match. Amplified TCR beta CDR3 regions derived from RNA transcripts. HTBI primers were used for first-round RT-PCR of the TCR CDR3. Via MiXCR, TCRdb re-called the multiplex PCR reads, giving one row per CDR3 protein. The sample includes 250,000 or so distinct CDR3 sequences, about 14% of them seen just once.

The source of this sequence is a middle-aged woman with Graves' hyperthyroidism that later progressed to Graves' ophthalmopathy. The sequenced sample was blood. This rearrangement joins TRBV12-3 or TRBV12-4 to TRBJ2-1; TRBD2 matches 10 bases. CDR3 residues: CASSGTSETYRSSYNEQFF. DNA of the CDR3: TGTGCCAGCAGTGGGACTAGCGAGACCTACCGATCCTCCTACAATGAGCAGTTCTTC.